The 17 T cell receptor beta chains below were found in one sample sequenced in a study of T cells in Graves' hyperthyroidism and ophthalmopathy. Amplification yielded TCR beta CDR3 regions, with RNA transcripts as the source. The TCR CDR3 was amplified in a first-round RT-PCR using the HTBI primer set. MiXCR was run by TCRdb on the multiplex PCR reads, yielding one entry per CDR3 protein. The sample shows over 700,000 distinct CDR3 sequences, approximately 19% of them seen only once. The sequencing input was blood. The receptors here all came from a woman between 50 and 59 years old with Graves' hyperthyroidism that later progressed to Graves' ophthalmopathy.

The chain links TRBV19 to TRBJ1-3, with 9 bases aligning to TRBD1. The V segment lost 6 bases and the J segment 4 bases; nucleotides outside the gene matches: 10. The CDR3 runs to 16 residues. Germline values: CDR1 LNHDA, CDR2 SQIVND (reference sequence). CDR3 region: CASRRTGTGKGNTIYF. DNA of the CDR3: TGTGCCAGTAGACGAACCGGGACAGGGAAAGGAAACACCATATATTTT.

This chain links TRBV2 with TRBJ1-5; the D gene is possibly TRBD1 (5 bases). Trimming pared 3 bases from V and 0 bases from J, leaving 6 bases between. The CDR3 consists of 14 residues. CDR1 and CDR2 from the germline V gene are SNHLY and FYNNEI. The CDR3 DNA follows: TGTGCCAGCAGTGACAGGGCTAGCAATCAGCCCCAGCATTTT. Protein sequence: CASSDRASNQPQHF.

This clonotype was recorded at least ten times. The chain has TRBV2 and TRBJ1-5; possibly TRBD1 for D (5 bases). The CDR3 runs to 15 residues. Germline V CDR1 and CDR2: SNHLY, FYNNEI. The ends were cut back, 7 bases at V and 4 bases at J, with 17 bases in the middle. This CDR3 is CASTAVAGRNQPQHF. CDR3 nucleotides: TGTGCCAGCACCGCCGTCGCAGGGCGAAATCAGCCCCAGCATTTT.

This clonotype showed up many times. The V call is TRBV20-1, the J call TRBJ2-3, with 8 bases fitting TRBD2. This CDR3 has 15 amino acids. The germline gives CDR1 DFQATT, CDR2 SNEGSKA (reference sequence). J was trimmed by 2 bases and V by 6 bases; bases with no gene match: 10. The DNA for the CDR3 is TGCAGTGCCACAACGGGGGGGCGAGTCACAGATACGCAGTATTTT. Translating gives CSATTGGRVTDTQYF.

Here the CDR3 reads CASSQDWRGEQYF. CDR3 nucleotide sequence: TGCGCCAGCAGCCAAGATTGGCGGGGGGAGCAGTATTTT. The chain links TRBV4-1 to TRBJ2-3; TRBD2 matches 8 bases. The germline gives CDR1 MGHRA, CDR2 YSYEKL. Trimming cost V 0 bases and J 11 bases; bases outside gene matches: 4. The CDR3 contains 13 residues.

This clonotype was observed at least ten times. The chain carries TRBV7-2 and TRBJ2-5; D remains ambiguous. Germline loops: CDR1 SGHTA, CDR2 FQGNSA. V was trimmed by 2 bases and J by 1 base, leaving 8 bases between them. The CDR3 consists of 14 residues. CDR3 loop: CASSLMSSQETQYF. CDR3 coding DNA: TGTGCCAGCAGCTTAATGTCCTCCCAAGAGACCCAGTACTTC.

This rearrangement joins TRBV24-1 to TRBJ2-5, with 9 nucleotides matching TRBD1. Germline V lookup: CDR1 KGHDR, CDR2 SFDVKD. The CDR3 covers 15 residues. V lost 4 bases, J lost 5 bases, and 7 bases stayed unmatched. The CDR3 is CATSDSGQGRETQYF. CDR3 sequence (DNA): TGTGCCACCAGTGACTCGGGACAGGGAAGGGAGACCCAGTACTTC.

A few counts support this clonotype. The chain combines TRBV30 with TRBJ1-1; D unclear. Trimming left V 2 bases short and J 0 bases short, with 7 bases between. The CDR3 totals 13 residues. CDR1 and CDR2 from the germline V gene are GTSNPN and SVGIG (reference sequence). The CDR3 loop is CAWSPTLNTEAFF. The CDR3 bases are TGTGCCTGGAGTCCTACATTGAACACTGAAGCTTTCTTT.

This clonotype was found a few times. The chain is built from TRBV27 and TRBJ2-7; 9 bases match TRBD2. The length of the CDR3 is 13 residues. The V gene's germline CDR1 is MNHEY and CDR2 SMNVEV (reference sequence). V gave up 7 bases and J gave up 1 base; unmatched junction bases: 2. The CDR3 sequence is CASNLAGSYEQYF. The CDR3 bases are TGTGCCAGCAACCTAGCGGGGTCCTACGAGCAGTACTTC.

In its sample, this clonotype was seen many times. The chain recombines TRBV20-1 with TRBJ1-1; 12 nucleotides agree with TRBD1. Trimming removed 2 bases from V and 1 base from J; junction bases left unmatched: 5. Germline V CDR1 and CDR2: DFQATT, SNEGSKA (reference sequence). CDR3 size: 16 residues. The CDR3 bases are TGCAGTGCTAGAACGGGACAGGGGGCGAGGAACACTGAAGCTTTCTTT. Translating it yields CSARTGQGARNTEAFF.

This clonotype was recorded many times. The rearrangement links TRBV3-1 to TRBJ1-2; TRBD1 aligns across 10 bases. CDR1 LGHDT and CDR2 YNNKEL come from the germline V gene (reference sequence). This CDR3 region has 15 residues. The V gene end was trimmed by 1 base and the J gene end by 6 bases; junction bases not matched to a gene: 5. This CDR3 is CASSQVGTGVDGYTF. In nucleotides, the CDR3 is TGTGCCAGCAGCCAAGTTGGGACAGGGGTCGATGGCTACACCTTC.

This clonotype has ten or more counts. The gene calls are TRBV5-1 and TRBJ1-1; D is perhaps TRBD1 (6 bases). Germline V lookup: CDR1 SGHRS, CDR2 YFSETQ. This CDR3 is 13 amino acids long. V gave up 3 bases and J gave up 1 base, with 7 bases separating them. CDR3 nucleotides: TGCGCCAGCAGCTGGGGACAGAACACTGAAGCTTTCTTT. This encodes CASSWGQNTEAFF.

The rearrangement uses TRBV5-1 and TRBJ2-1; TRBD2 is a possible D gene (6 bases). In germline, CDR1 is SGHRS, CDR2 YFSETQ. The germline V and J ends were trimmed by 0 bases and 0 bases, with 10 bases remaining between them. The CDR3 has 16 residues. The CDR3 coding sequence is TGCGCCAGCAGCTTGGGAGTGGACTACTCCTACAATGAGCAGTTCTTC. It specifies CASSLGVDYSYNEQFF.

The chain is built from TRBV5-1 and TRBJ1-2; a weak D match, TRBD1 (6 bases). Germline CDR1 is SGHRS and CDR2 is YFSETQ. V gave up 3 bases and J gave up 7 bases, with 13 bases separating them. This CDR3 spans 13 amino acids. The CDR3 region is CASSYEGTIGYTF. The DNA for the CDR3 is TGCGCCAGCAGCTATGAGGGGACAATTGGCTACACCTTC.

The chain uses TRBV12-3 or TRBV12-4 and TRBJ2-2; TRBD1 might be the D (5 bases). This CDR3 has 16 residues. Trimming pared 3 bases from V and 3 bases from J, leaving 14 bases between. CDR3 coding DNA: TGTGCCAGCAGTTTTCGGCCAGGGTTGGACACCGGGGAGCTGTTTTTT. Translating it yields CASSFRPGLDTGELFF.

This clonotype was detected only a few times. The genes are TRBV12-3 or TRBV12-4 and TRBJ2-3; no clear D gene. Trimming left V 8 bases short and J 4 bases short, with 7 bases between. The CDR3 has 11 amino acids. In DNA form, the CDR3 reads TGTGCCAGCCGATTCTCAGATACGCAGTATTTT. Encoded protein: CASRFSDTQYF.

The table lists this clonotype with many counts. The genes are TRBV11-2 and TRBJ1-1; no firm D call. V gave up 6 bases and J gave up 0 bases, with 2 bases separating them. This CDR3 comprises 11 residues. Per germline, CDR1 SGHAT and CDR2 FQNNGV. CDR3 amino acids: CASRMNTEAFF. The CDR3 region has the DNA TGTGCCAGCAGAATGAACACTGAAGCTTTCTTT. Full variable domain (remainder filled in from reference TRBV11-2 and TRBJ1-1): EAGVAQSPRYKIIEKRQSVAFWCNPISGHATLYWYQQILGQGPKLLIQFQNNGVVDDSQLPKDRFSAERLKGVDSTLKIQPAKLEDSAVYLCASRMNTEAFFGQGTRLTVV.